These 11 T cell receptor beta chains were sequenced from one sample in a study of T cells after yellow fever vaccination. Using its own MiXCR run on the 5' RACE reads, TCRdb lists one record per CDR3 protein. The table lists about 320,000 distinct CDR3 sequences, around 4.5% of them singletons. Sample: PBMCs, taken 15 days after the yellow fever booster vaccination. The receptors stem from a man younger than 35 who received the YFV17D yellow fever vaccine.

This clonotype was recorded many times. The CDR3 DNA reads TGTGCCAGCAGCTTAGACGCGGGGGCAAGTGCGGCAGATACGCAGTATTTT. It encodes CASSLDAGASAADTQYF. J is TRBJ2-3 and V is TRBV7-2, with D maybe TRBD2 (7 bases). Germline CDR1 is SGHTA and CDR2 is FQGNSA. The ends were cut back, 1 base at V and 4 bases at J, with 18 bases in the middle. The CDR3 has 17 amino acids.

This clonotype has at least ten counts. The CDR3 bases are TGTGCCAGCAGGTACGGACAACTGAACACTGAAGCTTTCTTT. Its protein is CASRYGQLNTEAFF. V and J are TRBV6-5 and TRBJ1-1; D is perhaps TRBD1 (5 bases). The CDR3 totals 14 residues. Germline V gene lookup returns CDR1 MNHEY and CDR2 SVGAGI. Trimming took 6 bases from V and 0 from J, leaving 11 bases between them.

This sequence joins TRBV20-1 and TRBJ1-2, with TRBD1 matching over 7 bases. The germline gives CDR1 DFQATT, CDR2 SNEGSKA (reference sequence). V gave up 3 bases and J gave up 0 bases; unmatched junction bases: 13. The CDR3 length is 17 residues. The CDR3 sequence: CSARGFVLTGPNYGYTF. The CDR3 bases are TGCAGTGCTAGGGGGTTCGTGTTGACAGGGCCTAACTATGGCTACACCTTC.

The rearrangement uses TRBV4-1 and TRBJ2-7; D not certain. Germline V lookup: CDR1 MGHRA, CDR2 YSYEKL. The CDR3 loop spans 16 amino acids. Trimming left V 0 bases short and J 3 bases short, with 15 bases between. The CDR3 is CASSQDLTMIDYEQYF. CDR3 DNA: TGCGCCAGCAGCCAAGATCTCACGATGATCGACTACGAGCAGTACTTC.

This clonotype was counted many times. The V gene is TRBV10-2, the J gene TRBJ2-3; 8 bases align to TRBD2. The germline gives CDR1 WSHSY, CDR2 SAAADI. J was trimmed by 4 bases and V by 8 bases; bases with no gene match: 11. The CDR3 has 15 amino acids. The CDR3 is CASFLAPGRADTQYF. CDR3 DNA: TGCGCCAGCTTTCTAGCTCCCGGGAGGGCAGATACGCAGTATTTT.

The chain combines TRBV7-2 with TRBJ2-3; D is undetermined. V gave up 1 base and J gave up 11 bases, with 13 bases separating them. The CDR3 is 13 residues long. Germline V gene lookup returns CDR1 SGHTA and CDR2 FQGNSA. The CDR3 is CASSLGSLNLQYF. CDR3 bases: TGTGCCAGCAGCTTAGGGTCCCTAAATTTGCAGTATTTT. Full variable domain (rest looked up from reference TRBV7-2 and TRBJ2-3): GAGVSQSPSNKVTEKGKDVELRCDPISGHTALYWYRQSLGQGLEFLIYFQGNSAPDKSGLPSDRFSAERTGGSVSTLTIQRTQQEDSAVYLCASSLGSLNLQYFGPGTRLTVL.

The chain recombines TRBV6-5 with TRBJ2-7, with unresolved D. The germline CDR1 and CDR2 sequences are MNHEY and SVGAGI. CDR3 length equals 13 residues. Trimming removed 6 bases from V and 3 bases from J, with 12 bases in between. The CDR3 here is CASSFGPYYEQYF. The CDR3 region has the DNA TGTGCCAGCAGCTTTGGCCCCTACTACGAGCAGTACTTC.

The chain recombines TRBV20-1 with TRBJ1-4, with D unclear. Trimming left V 5 bases short and J 12 bases short, with 19 bases between. The V gene's germline CDR1 is DFQATT and CDR2 SNEGSKA (reference sequence). There are 13 residues in the CDR3. The CDR3 DNA reads as TGCAGTGCTCGTCAAGTATCGGGAGATGAACTGTTTTTT. Its translation: CSARQVSGDELFF.

The table lists this clonotype with many counts. The rearrangement uses TRBV12-3 or TRBV12-4 and TRBJ1-1, with a possible D match to TRBD1 (6 bases). The CDR3 extends over 14 amino acids. V lost 6 bases, J lost 3 bases, and 14 bases lay in between. The CDR3 loop reads CASSIQGHHTEAFF. In DNA, the CDR3 is TGTGCCAGCAGCATACAGGGCCACCACACTGAAGCTTTCTTT.

This clonotype occurred many times. DNA of the CDR3: TGTGCCACCGATAACCCGGGCTACACCTCCTATGGCTACACCTTC. Amino acid sequence: CATDNPGYTSYGYTF. This chain joins TRBV6-2 or TRBV6-3 and TRBJ1-2; D not resolved. Germline loops: CDR1 MNHEY, CDR2 SVGEGT. This CDR3 has 15 residues. V lost 10 bases to trimming and J lost 4 bases, with 22 bases between them.

This clonotype was seen only a few times. V gene TRBV20-1 combines with J gene TRBJ2-1, with TRBD2 matching 11 bases. CDR1 and CDR2 (germline): DFQATT, SNEGSKA (reference sequence). The junction had 1 base not matched to a gene; V was cut back by 0 bases and J by 3 bases. The CDR3 extends over 15 amino acids. In DNA, the CDR3 is TGCAGTGCTAGAGACCTAGCGGGGGGCTACAATGAGCAGTTCTTC. Translated: CSARDLAGGYNEQFF.